These T cell receptor beta chains were read from a single sample in a study of identical twins. Each CDR3 protein is one row after TCRdb ran MiXCR on the 5' RACE reads. The sample contains roughly 500,000 distinct CDR3 sequences, roughly a fifth of which appear only once. This sample also belongs to another study, concerning T cells expressing NK-cell markers.

Sequenced input: CD4+ T cells sorted from blood. The receptors stem from a woman under 30 in good health. Both conserved end residues are part of each CDR3. D genes are given only for firm matches. Clone size appears in some rows only: once, few, many, or a class for an expanded clone.

>few|TRBD2|TRBJ2-4|TRBV7-9
CASSLTSGGKNIQYF
TGTGCCAGCAGCTTAACTAGCGGGGGTAAAAACATTCAGTACTTC
>.|TRBD1|TRBJ1-2|TRBV20-1
CSASLGDSDYGYTF
TGCAGTGCTAGTTTGGGGGACAGTGACTATGGCTACACCTTC
>few|.|TRBJ1-2|TRBV12-3/TRBV12-4
CASTLAGPDYGYTF
TGTGCCAGCACCCTTGCAGGGCCCGACTATGGCTACACCTTC
>.|.|TRBJ1-1|TRBV20-1
CSAPIREEAFF
TGCAGTGCTCCGATCAGGGAAGAAGCTTTCTTT
>.|.|TRBJ2-3|TRBV11-2
CASSARTGYDTQYF
TGTGCCAGCAGCGCCAGGACCGGTTATGATACGCAGTATTTT
>.|TRBD1|TRBJ1-1|TRBV2
CASSEDRAIEAFF
TGTGCCAGCAGTGAGGACAGGGCTATTGAGGCTTTCTTT
>few|TRBD2|TRBJ2-2|TRBV11-3
CASSTSAGGRPGELFF
TGTGCCAGCAGCACGTCGGCGGGGGGGCGTCCCGGGGAGCTGTTTTTT
>few|.|TRBJ2-5|TRBV29-1
CSVLNRNQETQYF
TGCAGCGTCCTCAACAGGAATCAAGAGACCCAGTACTTC
>.|.|TRBJ1-1|TRBV28
CASRQTEAFF
TGTGCCAGTAGACAGACTGAAGCTTTCTTT
>few|.|TRBJ1-2|TRBV10-3
CAIRSTDSLHGYTF
TGTGCCATCAGGTCAACGGACAGTTTACATGGCTACACCTTC
>few|TRBD2|TRBJ2-3|TRBV30
CACGTSGKYTQYF
TGTGCCTGCGGGACTAGCGGGAAATATACGCAGTATTTT
>many|TRBD2|TRBJ2-1|TRBV5-1
CASSLTSGAYNEQFF
TGCGCCAGCAGCTTAACTAGCGGGGCTTACAATGAGCAGTTCTTC
>few|TRBD2|TRBJ2-7|TRBV20-1
CSARDELAGNEQYF
TGCAGTGCTAGAGATGAACTAGCGGGGAACGAGCAGTACTTC
>.|.|TRBJ1-2|TRBV5-1
CASTPTQATSYGYTF
TGCGCCAGCACGCCTACGCAGGCAACCTCCTATGGCTACACCTTC
>.|.|TRBJ1-2|TRBV6-4
CASSPGSFNYGYTF
TGTGCCAGCAGCCCAGGGTCTTTTAACTATGGCTACACCTTC
>.|TRBD1|TRBJ2-1|TRBV7-9
CASSLALSRTGPVF
TGTGCCAGCAGCTTAGCCCTATCCAGGACAGGGCCGGTCTTC
>few|.|TRBJ2-1|TRBV3-1
CASSLLGATEQFF
TGTGCCAGCAGTCTTTTAGGGGCGACGGAACAGTTCTTC
>.|TRBD2|TRBJ2-7|TRBV6-1
CASIDPLREVLIGSYEQYF
TGTGCCAGCATTGATCCCCTGCGGGAGGTATTAATTGGTTCCTACGAGCAGTACTTC
>few|.|TRBJ2-5|TRBV7-8
CASSFGAGLISETQYF
TGTGCCAGCAGCTTCGGGGCGGGGTTGATTTCAGAGACCCAGTACTTC
>.|.|TRBJ1-1|TRBV3-1
CASSQGRANTEAFF
TGTGCCAGCAGCCAAGGACGCGCGAACACTGAAGCTTTCTTT
>few|.|TRBJ2-2|TRBV20-1
CSARRVNTGELFF
TGCAGTGCTAGGCGGGTAAACACCGGGGAGCTGTTTTTT
>few|.|TRBJ1-5|TRBV7-9
CASSPQGIGQPQHF
TGTGCCAGCAGCCCACAGGGTATTGGTCAGCCCCAGCATTTT
>many|.|TRBJ1-2|TRBV12-3/TRBV12-4
CASSLDAAVYGYTF
TGTGCCAGCAGTTTGGACGCGGCGGTCTATGGCTACACCTTC
>few|.|TRBJ1-5|TRBV20-1
CSAPEKRGLTQHF
TGCAGTGCCCCTGAAAAGCGGGGGCTGACCCAGCATTTT
>many|TRBD2|TRBJ2-1|TRBV10-3
CAISDPKRDGVHEQFF
TGTGCCATCAGTGACCCAAAGCGGGATGGGGTGCATGAGCAGTTCTTC
>.|.|TRBJ1-1|TRBV20-1
CSAQRGAEAFF
TGCAGTGCCCAGAGGGGGGCTGAAGCTTTCTTT
>few|.|TRBJ1-2|TRBV7-9
CASSIRDGYTF
TGTGCCAGCAGTATCAGGGATGGCTACACCTTC
>few|.|TRBJ1-2|TRBV6-1
CASGPSGTAVYGYTF
TGTGCCAGCGGCCCATCCGGGACGGCGGTTTATGGCTACACCTTC
>few|TRBD1|TRBJ2-7|TRBV10-3
CAISETQGANEQYF
TGTGCCATCAGTGAGACTCAGGGGGCAAACGAGCAGTACTTC
>.|.|TRBJ2-5|TRBV12-3/TRBV12-4
CASSLMQATQETQYF
TGTGCCAGCAGTTTGATGCAGGCTACACAAGAGACCCAGTACTTC
>.|TRBD1|TRBJ2-7|TRBV20-1
CSASWTGSSYEQYF
TGCAGTGCTAGCTGGACAGGGAGCTCCTACGAGCAGTACTTC
>few|.|TRBJ2-1|TRBV5-5
CASSTNSEQFF
TGTGCCAGCAGCACCAATTCTGAGCAGTTCTTC
>few|TRBD1|TRBJ2-3|TRBV20-1
CSADPGQGTDTQYF
TGCAGTGCTGACCCGGGACAGGGGACAGATACGCAGTATTTT
>few|.|TRBJ1-1|TRBV7-9
CASSVFDRLNTEAFF
TGTGCCAGCAGCGTATTCGACAGGTTGAACACTGAAGCTTTCTTT
>few|.|TRBJ2-2|TRBV6-1
CASSEAATGELFF
TGTGCCAGCAGTGAGGCGGCCACCGGGGAGCTGTTTTTT
>.|TRBD1|TRBJ1-2|TRBV12-3/TRBV12-4
CASSPGQGASNYGYTF
TGTGCCAGCAGCCCGGGACAGGGTGCATCTAACTATGGCTACACCTTC
>few|TRBD1|TRBJ1-1|TRBV4-2
CASSQVIGGRAEAFF
TGTGCCAGCAGCCAAGTAATAGGGGGCAGGGCTGAAGCTTTCTTT
>few|.|TRBJ2-1|TRBV10-3
CAAQPGARDEQFF
TGTGCCGCCCAGCCCGGGGCCAGGGATGAGCAGTTCTTC
>few|TRBD2|TRBJ2-2|TRBV7-6
CASSSSGSPPGELFF
TGTGCCAGCAGCTCTAGCGGCTCGCCACCCGGGGAGCTGTTTTTT
>many|TRBD2|TRBJ2-1|TRBV5-6
CASSLTSGSSYNEQFF
TGTGCCAGCAGCTTGACTAGCGGGAGCTCCTACAATGAGCAGTTCTTC